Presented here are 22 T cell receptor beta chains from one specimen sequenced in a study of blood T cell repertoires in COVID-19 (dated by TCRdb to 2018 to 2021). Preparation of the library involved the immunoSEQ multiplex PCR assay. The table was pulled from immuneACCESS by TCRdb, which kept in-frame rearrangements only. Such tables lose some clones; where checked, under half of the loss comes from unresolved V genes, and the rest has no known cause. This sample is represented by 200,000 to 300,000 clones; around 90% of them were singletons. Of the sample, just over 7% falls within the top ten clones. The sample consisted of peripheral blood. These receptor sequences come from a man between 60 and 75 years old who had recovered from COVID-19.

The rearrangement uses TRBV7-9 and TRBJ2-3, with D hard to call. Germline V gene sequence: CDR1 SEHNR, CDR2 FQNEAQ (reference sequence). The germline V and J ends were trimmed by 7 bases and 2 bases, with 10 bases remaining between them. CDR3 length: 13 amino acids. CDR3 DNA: TGTGCCAGCACCTTTCTACCCACAGATACGCAGTATTTT. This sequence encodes CASTFLPTDTQYF.

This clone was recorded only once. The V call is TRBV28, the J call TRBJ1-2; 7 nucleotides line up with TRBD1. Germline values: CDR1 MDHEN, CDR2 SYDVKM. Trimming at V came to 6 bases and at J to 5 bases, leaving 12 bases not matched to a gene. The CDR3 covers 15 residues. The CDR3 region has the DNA TGTGCCAGCAGGCCCCCGGGACAGCGCAGGTATGGCTACACCTTC. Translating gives CASRPPGQRRYGYTF.

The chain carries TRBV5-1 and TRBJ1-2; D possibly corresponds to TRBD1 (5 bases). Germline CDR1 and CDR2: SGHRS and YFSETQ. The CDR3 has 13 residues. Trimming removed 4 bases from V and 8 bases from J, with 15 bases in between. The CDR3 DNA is TGCGCCAGCAGCAACTCAGGGTTGAACGGCTACACCTTC. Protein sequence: CASSNSGLNGYTF.

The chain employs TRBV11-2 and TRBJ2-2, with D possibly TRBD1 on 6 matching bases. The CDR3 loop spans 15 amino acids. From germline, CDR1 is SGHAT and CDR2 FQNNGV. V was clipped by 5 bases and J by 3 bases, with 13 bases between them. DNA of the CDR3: TGTGCCAGCAGCCCCCTCGACAGGTACACCGGGGAGCTGTTTTTT. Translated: CASSPLDRYTGELFF.

The CDR3 region is CASSAFGTYGYTF. The CDR3 DNA reads as TGTGCCAGCAGTGCCTTCGGGACTTATGGCTACACCTTC. The chain carries TRBV27 and TRBJ1-2; a weak D match, TRBD1 (5 bases). The CDR3 runs 13 residues. Germline-derived CDR1 and CDR2 are MNHEY and SMNVEV (reference sequence). The V and J ends lost 5 bases and 5 bases respectively, with 12 bases between them.

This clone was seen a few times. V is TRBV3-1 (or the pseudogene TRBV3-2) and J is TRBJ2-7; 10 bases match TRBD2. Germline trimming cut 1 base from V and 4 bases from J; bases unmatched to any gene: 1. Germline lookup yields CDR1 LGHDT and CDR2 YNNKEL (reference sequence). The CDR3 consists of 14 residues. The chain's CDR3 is CASSQALAGYEQYF. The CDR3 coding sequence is TGTGCCAGCAGCCAAGCACTAGCGGGGTACGAGCAGTACTTC.

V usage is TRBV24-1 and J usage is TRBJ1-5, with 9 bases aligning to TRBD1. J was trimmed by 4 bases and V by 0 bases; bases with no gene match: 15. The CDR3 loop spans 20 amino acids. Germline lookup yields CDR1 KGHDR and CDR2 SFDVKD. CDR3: CATSDLLLSLGDRVNQPQHF. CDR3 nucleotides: TGTGCCACCAGTGATTTGCTCCTGTCATTGGGGGACAGGGTAAATCAGCCCCAGCATTTT.

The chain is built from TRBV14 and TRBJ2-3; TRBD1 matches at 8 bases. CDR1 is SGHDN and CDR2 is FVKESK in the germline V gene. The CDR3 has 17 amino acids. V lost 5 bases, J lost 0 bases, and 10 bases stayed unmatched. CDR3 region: CASSRTGTPYSTDTQYF. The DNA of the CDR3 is TGTGCCAGCAGCAGGACAGGGACCCCTTATAGCACAGATACGCAGTATTTT.

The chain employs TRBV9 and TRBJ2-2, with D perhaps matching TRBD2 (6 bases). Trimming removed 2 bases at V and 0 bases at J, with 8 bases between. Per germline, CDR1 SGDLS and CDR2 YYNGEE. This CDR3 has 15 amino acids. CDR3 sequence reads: CASSVSGTNTGELFF. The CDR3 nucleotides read TGTGCCAGCAGCGTTAGCGGAACGAACACCGGGGAGCTGTTTTTT. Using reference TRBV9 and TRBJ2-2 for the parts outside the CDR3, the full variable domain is DSGVTQTPKHLITATGQRVTLRCSPRSGDLSVYWYQQSLDQGLQFLIQYYNGEERAKGNILERFSAQQFPDLHSELNLSSLELGDSALYFCASSVSGTNTGELFFGEGSRLTVL.

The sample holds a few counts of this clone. The CDR3 bases are TGTGCCAGCCGCTCGACCCAGGCGAGCAATCAGCCCCAGCATTTT. It codes for CASRSTQASNQPQHF. The V call is TRBV27, the J call TRBJ1-5, with unresolved D. CDR1 MNHEY and CDR2 SMNVEV come from the germline V gene (reference sequence). The CDR3 is made up of 15 amino acids. V gave up 8 bases and J gave up 1 base, with 15 bases separating them.

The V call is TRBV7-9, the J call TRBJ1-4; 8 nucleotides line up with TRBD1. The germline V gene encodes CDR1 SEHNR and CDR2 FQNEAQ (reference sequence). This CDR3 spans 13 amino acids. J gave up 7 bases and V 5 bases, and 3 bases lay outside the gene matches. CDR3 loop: CASSPGTGEKLFF. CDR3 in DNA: TGTGCCAGCAGCCCCGGGACAGGTGAAAAACTGTTTTTT.

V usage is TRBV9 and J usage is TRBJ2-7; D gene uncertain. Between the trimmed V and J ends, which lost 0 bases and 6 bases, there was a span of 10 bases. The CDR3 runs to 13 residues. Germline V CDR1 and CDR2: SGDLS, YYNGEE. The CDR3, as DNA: TGTGCCAGCAGCGTAGCTACCTTTTCCGAGCAGTACTTC. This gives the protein CASSVATFSEQYF.

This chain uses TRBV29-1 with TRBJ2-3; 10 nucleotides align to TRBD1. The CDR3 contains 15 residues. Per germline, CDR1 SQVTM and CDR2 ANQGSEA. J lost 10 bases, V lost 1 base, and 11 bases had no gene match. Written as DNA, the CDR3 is TGCAGCGTTGAAGGGAGGGGACAGGGGTCGAGTTCGCAGTATTTT. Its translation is CSVEGRGQGSSSQYF.

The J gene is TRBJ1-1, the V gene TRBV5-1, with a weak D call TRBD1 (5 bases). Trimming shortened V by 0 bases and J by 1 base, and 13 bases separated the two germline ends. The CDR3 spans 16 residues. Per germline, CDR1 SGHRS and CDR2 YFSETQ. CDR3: CASSLERGARNTEAFF. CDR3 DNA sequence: TGCGCCAGCAGCTTGGAAAGGGGCGCCCGGAACACTGAAGCTTTCTTT. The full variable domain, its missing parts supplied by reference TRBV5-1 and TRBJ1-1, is KAGVTQTPRYLIKTRGQQVTLSCSPISGHRSVSWYQQTPGQGLQFLFEYFSETQRNKGNFPGRFSGRQFSNSRSEMNVSTLELGDSALYLCASSLERGARNTEAFFGQGTRLTVV.

In DNA form, the CDR3 reads TGTGCCAGCAGTTTGAACAGGGGAATCACAGATACGCAGTATTTT. It translates to CASSLNRGITDTQYF. The chain has TRBV5-8 and TRBJ2-3; 7 nucleotides line up with TRBD1. Trimming at V came to 5 bases and at J to 2 bases, leaving 8 bases not matched to a gene. The V gene's germline CDR1 is SGHTS and CDR2 YDEGEE. The CDR3 extends over 15 amino acids.

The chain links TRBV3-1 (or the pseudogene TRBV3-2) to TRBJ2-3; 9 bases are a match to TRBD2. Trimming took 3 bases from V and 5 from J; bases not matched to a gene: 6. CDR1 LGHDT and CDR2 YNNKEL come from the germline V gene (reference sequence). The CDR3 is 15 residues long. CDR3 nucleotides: TGTGCCAGCAGCCATATAGCGGGGGCGATAGATACGCAGTATTTT. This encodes CASSHIAGAIDTQYF.

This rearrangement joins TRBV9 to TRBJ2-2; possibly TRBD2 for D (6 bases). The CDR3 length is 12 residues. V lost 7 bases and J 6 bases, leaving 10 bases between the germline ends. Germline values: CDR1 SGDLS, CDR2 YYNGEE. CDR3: CASERDSGELFF. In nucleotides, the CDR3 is TGTGCCAGCGAGAGGGACTCCGGGGAGCTGTTTTTT.

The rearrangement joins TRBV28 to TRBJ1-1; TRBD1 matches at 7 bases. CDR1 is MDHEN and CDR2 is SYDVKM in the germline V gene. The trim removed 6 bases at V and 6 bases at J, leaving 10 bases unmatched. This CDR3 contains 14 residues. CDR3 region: CASRVGGQFAEAFF. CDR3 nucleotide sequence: TGTGCCAGCAGGGTAGGGGGACAGTTCGCTGAAGCTTTCTTT.

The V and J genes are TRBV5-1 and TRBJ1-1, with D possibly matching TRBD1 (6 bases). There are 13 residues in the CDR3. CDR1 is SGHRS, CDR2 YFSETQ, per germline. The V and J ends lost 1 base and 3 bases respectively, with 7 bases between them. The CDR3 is CASSLRTDTEAFF. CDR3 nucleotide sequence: TGCGCCAGCAGCTTGAGGACAGACACTGAAGCTTTCTTT.

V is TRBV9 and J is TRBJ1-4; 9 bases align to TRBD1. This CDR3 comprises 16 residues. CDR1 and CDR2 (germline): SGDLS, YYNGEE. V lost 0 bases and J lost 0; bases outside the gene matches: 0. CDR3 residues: CASSVGQGATNEKLFF. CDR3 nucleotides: TGTGCCAGCAGCGTAGGACAGGGGGCAACTAATGAAAAACTGTTTTTT.

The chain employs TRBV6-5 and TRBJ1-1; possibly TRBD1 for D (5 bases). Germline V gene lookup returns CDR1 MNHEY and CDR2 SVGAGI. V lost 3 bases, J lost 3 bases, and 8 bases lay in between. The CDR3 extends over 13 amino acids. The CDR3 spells CASSYTGDTEAFF. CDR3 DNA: TGTGCCAGCAGTTATACGGGGGACACTGAAGCTTTCTTT.

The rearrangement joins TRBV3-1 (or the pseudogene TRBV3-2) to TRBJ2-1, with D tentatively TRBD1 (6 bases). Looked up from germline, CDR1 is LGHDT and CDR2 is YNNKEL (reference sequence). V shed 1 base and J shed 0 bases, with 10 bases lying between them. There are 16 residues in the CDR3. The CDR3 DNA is TGTGCCAGCAGCCAAGTGGGGGCGTTCTCCTACAATGAGCAGTTCTTC. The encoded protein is CASSQVGAFSYNEQFF.